This passage covers 14 T cell receptor beta chains from one sample sequenced in a study of T cells after yellow fever vaccination. TCRdb called the 5' RACE reads again in MiXCR, with one record for every CDR3 protein. Of some 550,000 distinct CDR3 sequences listed, around 21% were seen once; the top ten hold 13% to 15%. This material consisted of PBMCs, taken 15 days after the yellow fever booster vaccination. The receptors were gathered from a man under 40 who received the YFV17D yellow fever vaccine.

This clonotype was detected only a few times. The rearrangement uses TRBV27 and TRBJ2-7, with 11 bases fitting TRBD1. CDR1 and CDR2 from the germline V gene are MNHEY and SMNVEV (reference sequence). V lost 3 bases, J lost 5 bases, and 9 bases stayed unmatched. CDR3 length: 16 amino acids. The CDR3 bases are TGTGCCAGCAGTTTTCTCCGGGACAGGGGGTTCCACGAGCAGTACTTC. It encodes CASSFLRDRGFHEQYF.

The chain recombines TRBV19 with TRBJ1-1, with D tentatively TRBD1 (5 bases). The CDR3 consists of 14 residues. With 3 bases removed from V and 3 bases from J, the gap between germline ends came to 11 bases. The germline V gene encodes CDR1 LNHDA and CDR2 SQIVND (reference sequence). CDR3 amino acids: CASSIGGGDTEAFF. The CDR3 bases are TGTGCCAGTAGTATTGGGGGAGGAGACACTGAAGCTTTCTTT. Complete variable domain (other parts from reference TRBV19 and TRBJ1-1): DGGITQSPKYLFRKEGQNVTLSCEQNLNHDAMYWYRQDPGQGLRLIYYSQIVNDFQKGDIAEGYSVSREKKESFPLTVTSAQKNPTAFYLCASSIGGGDTEAFFGQGTRLTVV.

This clonotype was picked up many times. The genes are TRBV20-1 and TRBJ1-1, with a tentative D call TRBD1 (6 bases). Trimming cost V 6 bases and J 5 bases, with 19 bases left between them. Germline-derived CDR1 and CDR2 are DFQATT and SNEGSKA (reference sequence). The CDR3 runs to 14 residues. The CDR3 nucleotides read TGCAGTGCCCATAGGAGGGGGGCTCGAACTGAAGCTTTCTTT. Its translation is CSAHRRGARTEAFF.

This clonotype was picked up many times. The CDR3 sequence is CASSLAGNEKLFF. The CDR3 bases are TGCGCCAGCAGCTTGGCCGGTAATGAAAAACTGTTTTTT. V is TRBV5-1 and J is TRBJ1-4; D gene ambiguous. Germline CDR1 and CDR2: SGHRS and YFSETQ. V was cut by 0 bases and J by 4 bases, with 4 bases left in between. The CDR3 sequence is 13 residues long.

The sample holds a few counts of this clonotype. The J gene is TRBJ2-3, the V gene TRBV27; tentative D call: TRBD1 (5 bases). Germline V gene data show CDR1 as MNHEY and CDR2 as SMNVEV (reference sequence). This CDR3 is built from 15 residues. The ends were cut back, 6 bases at V and 6 bases at J, with 19 bases in the middle. The CDR3 DNA follows: TGTGCCAGCAGCCCCTTGGGAAGGGGCTGGGATACGCAGTATTTT. As protein: CASSPLGRGWDTQYF.

This clonotype came up a few times. The chain joins TRBV7-3 to TRBJ2-5, with D possibly TRBD2 on 5 matching bases. V lost 0 bases and J lost 7, with 18 bases in between. This CDR3 region has 16 residues. The germline V gene has CDR1 SGHTA and CDR2 FQGTGA. This CDR3 reads CASSLTSRVVARTQYF. In DNA form, the CDR3 reads TGTGCCAGCAGCTTAACCTCGAGGGTTGTGGCCAGGACCCAGTACTTC.

This clonotype was recorded a few times. The V gene is TRBV6-2 or TRBV6-3, the J gene TRBJ2-1; 13 bases match TRBD2. This CDR3 contains 16 residues. Trimming removed 2 bases from V and 6 bases from J; junction bases left unmatched: 4. CDR1 MNHEY and CDR2 SVGEGT come from the germline V gene. Written as DNA, the CDR3 is TGTGCCAGCAGTTACGAACTAGCGGGAGGGCGCAATGAGCAGTTCTTC. Translating gives CASSYELAGGRNEQFF.

V usage is TRBV20-1 and J usage is TRBJ2-4; 9 positions match TRBD2. V was clipped by 1 base and J by 2 bases; unmatched bases: 12. Germline CDR1 DFQATT, CDR2 SNEGSKA (reference sequence). CDR3 length: 18 amino acids. In nucleotides, the CDR3 is TGCAGTGCTAGAGTTAGAGCGGGAGGTCAGGGAACCAAAAACATTCAGTACTTC. Translating gives CSARVRAGGQGTKNIQYF.

The chain recombines TRBV7-8 with TRBJ2-7, with 9 bases lining up with TRBD2. CDR1 and CDR2 (germline): SGHVS, FQNEAQ. The CDR3 loop spans 17 amino acids. V dropped 2 bases and J dropped 4; count of bases not matched to a gene: 12. The CDR3 protein is CASSLLAGGPNQYEQYF. In DNA form, the CDR3 reads TGTGCCAGCAGCTTACTGGCGGGAGGGCCGAATCAGTACGAGCAGTACTTC.

This clonotype came up a few times. This rearrangement joins TRBV5-1 to TRBJ2-5; D might be TRBD1 or TRBD2, each matching 5 bases. The CDR3 is 15 residues long. In germline, CDR1 is SGHRS, CDR2 YFSETQ. Trimming shortened V by 1 base and J by 4 bases, and 14 bases separated the two germline ends. The CDR3 DNA sequence: TGCGCCAGCAGCTTGTGGGGGAGTGAGCGAGAGACCCAGTACTTC. Protein: CASSLWGSERETQYF.

The V gene is TRBV20-1, the J gene TRBJ2-7; TRBD1 aligns across 10 bases. Germline V gives CDR1 DFQATT, CDR2 SNEGSKA (reference sequence). The CDR3 consists of 14 residues. J lost 8 bases, V lost 5 bases, and 12 bases had no gene match. The CDR3 bases are TGCAGTGCTCCAACCGGGACAGGGGCCTTCAAGCAGTACTTC. This codes for CSAPTGTGAFKQYF.

This clonotype turned up a few times. The chain is built from TRBV5-1 and TRBJ1-4; D is uncertain. CDR1 SGHRS and CDR2 YFSETQ come from the germline V gene. The CDR3 runs to 13 residues. V shed 5 bases and J shed 8 bases, with 13 bases lying between them. The CDR3 region is CASSDSWSEKLFF. The CDR3 DNA follows: TGCGCCAGCAGTGACTCGTGGAGCGAAAAACTGTTTTTT.

The CDR3 loop is CASSKRGQGEMGAYEQYF. CDR3 in DNA: TGTGCCAGCAGCAAGAGGGGACAGGGGGAGATGGGGGCCTACGAGCAGTACTTC. This rearrangement joins TRBV21-1 to TRBJ2-7; the table's D call, TRBD1, was not checked against the DNA. TRBV21-1 counts as a pseudogene. This CDR3 spans 18 amino acids.

The chain joins TRBV12-3 or TRBV12-4 to TRBJ1-1; D is ambiguous. The CDR3 covers 14 residues. Trimming left V 3 bases short and J 2 bases short, with 10 bases between. As DNA, the CDR3 is TGTGCCAGCAGTTTGGACGGACTAAACACTGAAGCTTTCTTT. Amino acids: CASSLDGLNTEAFF.